The clone carrying this T cell receptor (beta chain) was detected many times. The data are from a study of T cells of healthy individuals. CDR3 length: 15 amino acids. The V end was cut by 5 bases, the J end by 6 bases, with 22 bases between. Germline V gene data show CDR1 as DFQATT and CDR2 as SNEGSKA (reference sequence). MiXCR, run by TCRdb on the 5' RACE reads, gives a single entry per CDR3 protein. Of 95,000 to 100,000 distinct CDR3 sequences listed, around 17% are singletons. V gene TRBV20-1 combines with J gene TRBJ1-2; D is possibly TRBD1 (6 bases). The clonotype comes from a human donor in good health. CDR3 in amino acids: CSARPPWGREDGYTF. As DNA, the CDR3 is TGCAGTGCTCGCCCCCCTTGGGGGCGCGAGGATGGCTACACCTTC.